Detailed here is one T cell receptor beta chain. No antigen is known for it. Relative to the germline gene, one junction end is altered; a read error may explain this. Sequenced by immunoSEQ multiplex PCR; TCRdb stores in-frame clones only, minus some. In the table there are tens of thousands of clones, approximately 90% of which are singletons. The sample is drawn from a study of OX40 agonist ivuxolimab in advanced cancers. Whole-study context: Participants averaged about 66 years of age (range about 23 to 80) and were less than 85% male. Findings and limits, study-wide: Clonal expansion by week 6 occurred in CD4+ and CD8+ blood T cells (at 0.1 to 3.0 mg/kg). There were, on average, more expanded clones in CD8+ T cells than in CD4+.

The origin of this receptor is an adult with an advanced solid tumor such as melanoma, head and neck, liver or kidney cancer. The sequencing used CD4+ or CD8+ T cells sorted from blood, collected in a trial of the OX40 agonist ivuxolimab.

Here the CDR3 DNA reads TGTGCCAGCAGTTCCTGGCAGGGAGATAACTCACCCCTCCACTTT. Residues: CASSSWQGDNSPLHF. This sequence joins TRBV28 and TRBJ1-6, with D possibly being TRBD1 (5 bases). Germline values: CDR1 MDHEN, CDR2 SYDVKM. The CDR3 has 15 residues. Supplemented by reference TRBV28 and TRBJ1-6, the full variable domain reads DVKVTQSSRYLVKRTGEKVFLECVQDMDHENMFWYRQDPGLGLRLIYFSYDVKMKEKGDIPEGYSVSREKKERFSLILESASTNQTSMYLCASSSWQGDNSPLHFGNGTRLTVT.